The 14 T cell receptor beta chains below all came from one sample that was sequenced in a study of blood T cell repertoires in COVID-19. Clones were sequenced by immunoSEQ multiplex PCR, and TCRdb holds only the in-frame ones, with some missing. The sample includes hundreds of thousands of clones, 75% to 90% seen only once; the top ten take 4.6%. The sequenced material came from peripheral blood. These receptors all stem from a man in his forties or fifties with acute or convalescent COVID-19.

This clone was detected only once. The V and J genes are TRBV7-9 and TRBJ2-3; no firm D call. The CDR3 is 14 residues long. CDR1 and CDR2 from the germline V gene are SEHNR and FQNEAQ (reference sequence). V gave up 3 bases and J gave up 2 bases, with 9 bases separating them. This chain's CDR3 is CASSFALPTDTQYF. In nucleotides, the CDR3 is TGTGCCAGCAGCTTTGCACTCCCCACAGATACGCAGTATTTT.

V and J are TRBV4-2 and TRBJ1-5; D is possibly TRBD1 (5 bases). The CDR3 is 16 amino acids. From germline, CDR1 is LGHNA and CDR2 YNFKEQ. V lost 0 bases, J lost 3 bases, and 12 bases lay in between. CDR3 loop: CASSQDWGSLNQPQHF. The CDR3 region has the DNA TGTGCCAGCAGCCAAGATTGGGGCAGCCTCAATCAGCCCCAGCATTTT.

In DNA, the CDR3 is TGCGCCAGCACCAACAGGACCGGGGGCTCCTACGAGCAGTACTTC. The encoded protein is CASTNRTGGSYEQYF. This chain uses TRBV5-1 with TRBJ2-7; TRBD2 might be the D (6 bases). The CDR3 extends over 15 amino acids. V lost 6 bases and J 0 bases, leaving 16 bases between the germline ends. The germline V gene encodes CDR1 SGHRS and CDR2 YFSETQ.

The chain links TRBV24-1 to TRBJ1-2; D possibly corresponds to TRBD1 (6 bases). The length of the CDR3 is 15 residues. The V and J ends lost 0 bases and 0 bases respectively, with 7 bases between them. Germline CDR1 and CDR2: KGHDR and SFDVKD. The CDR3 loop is CATSDLGQSNYGYTF. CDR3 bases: TGTGCCACCAGTGATTTGGGACAGTCTAACTATGGCTACACCTTC.

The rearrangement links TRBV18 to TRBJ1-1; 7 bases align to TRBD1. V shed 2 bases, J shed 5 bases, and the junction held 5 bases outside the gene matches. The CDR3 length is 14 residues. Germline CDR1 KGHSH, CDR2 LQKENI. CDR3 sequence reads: CASSPNRGATEAFF. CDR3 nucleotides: TGTGCCAGCTCACCAAACAGGGGTGCAACTGAAGCTTTCTTT.

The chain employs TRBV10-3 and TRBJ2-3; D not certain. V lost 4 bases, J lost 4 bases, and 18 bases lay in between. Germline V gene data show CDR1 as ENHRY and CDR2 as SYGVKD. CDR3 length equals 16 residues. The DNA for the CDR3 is TGTGCCATCAGTGCTTCCCCCACCGCGCCGGCAGATACGCAGTATTTT. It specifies CAISASPTAPADTQYF.

The CDR3 reads CASSVVDRGEDTQYF. CDR3 DNA sequence: TGTGCCAGCAGCGTGGTGGACAGGGGCGAAGATACGCAGTATTTT. This chain uses TRBV9 with TRBJ2-3, with 9 bases aligning to TRBD1. Germline CDR1 is SGDLS and CDR2 is YYNGEE. The V and J ends lost 2 bases and 5 bases, in that order; junction bases with no gene match: 6. This CDR3 has 15 amino acids.

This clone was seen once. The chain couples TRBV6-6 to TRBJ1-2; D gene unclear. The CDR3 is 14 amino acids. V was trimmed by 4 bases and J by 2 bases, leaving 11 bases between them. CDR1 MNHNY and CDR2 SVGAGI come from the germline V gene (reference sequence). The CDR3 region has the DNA TGTGCCAGCAGTTCCCCGGCGGTAAACTATGGCTACACCTTC. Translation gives CASSSPAVNYGYTF.

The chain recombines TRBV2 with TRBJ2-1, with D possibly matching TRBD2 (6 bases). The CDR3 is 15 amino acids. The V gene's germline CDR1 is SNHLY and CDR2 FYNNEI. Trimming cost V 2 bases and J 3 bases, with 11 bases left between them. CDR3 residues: CASSERTTNYNEQFF. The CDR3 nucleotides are TGTGCCAGCAGTGAAAGGACTACAAACTACAATGAGCAGTTCTTC.

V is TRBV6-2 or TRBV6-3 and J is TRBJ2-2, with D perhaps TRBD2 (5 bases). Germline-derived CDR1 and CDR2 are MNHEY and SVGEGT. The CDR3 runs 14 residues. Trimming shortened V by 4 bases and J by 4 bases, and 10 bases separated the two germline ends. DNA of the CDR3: TGTGCCAGCAGTTTCGGGGTTAGCACCGGGGAGCTGTTTTTT. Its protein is CASSFGVSTGELFF.

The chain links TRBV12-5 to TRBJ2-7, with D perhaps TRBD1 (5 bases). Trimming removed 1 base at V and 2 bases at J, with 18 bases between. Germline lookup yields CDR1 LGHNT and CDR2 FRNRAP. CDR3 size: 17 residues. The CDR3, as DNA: TGTGCTAGTGGTTTGGCTAGACTGACAGTAGACGCCTACGAGCAGTACTTC. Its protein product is CASGLARLTVDAYEQYF.

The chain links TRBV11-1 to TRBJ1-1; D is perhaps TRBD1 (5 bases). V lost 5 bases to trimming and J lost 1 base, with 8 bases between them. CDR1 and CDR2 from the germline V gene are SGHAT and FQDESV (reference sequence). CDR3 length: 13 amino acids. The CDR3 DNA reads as TGTGCCAGCAGCCCTGGACAGAACACTGAAGCTTTCTTT. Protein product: CASSPGQNTEAFF.

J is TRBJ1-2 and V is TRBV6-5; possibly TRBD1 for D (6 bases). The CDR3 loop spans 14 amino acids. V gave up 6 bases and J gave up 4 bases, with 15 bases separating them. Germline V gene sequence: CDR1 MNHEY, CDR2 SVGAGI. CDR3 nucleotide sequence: TGTGCCAGCAGCGGGCGGGGGGCCTCCTATGGCTACACCTTC. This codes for CASSGRGASYGYTF.

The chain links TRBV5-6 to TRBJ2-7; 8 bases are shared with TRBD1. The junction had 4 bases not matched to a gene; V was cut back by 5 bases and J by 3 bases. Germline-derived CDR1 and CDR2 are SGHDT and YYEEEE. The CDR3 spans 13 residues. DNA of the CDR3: TGTGCCAGCAGGTACAGGGGGGACTACGAGCAGTACTTC. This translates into CASRYRGDYEQYF.